This T cell receptor beta chain was identified in a study of cytomegalovirus exposure and HLA in healthy donors. It was with 60 Vbeta and 13 Jbeta primers that the PCR ran. Clones were sequenced by immunoSEQ multiplex PCR, and TCRdb holds only the in-frame ones, with some missing. This sample has fewer than 80,000 clones, with roughly 78% found just once. Germline CDR1 is SGDLS and CDR2 is YYNGEE. This CDR3 is built from 14 residues. Trimming pared 0 bases from V and 7 bases from J, leaving 11 bases between. Material for sequencing was PBMCs. The clonotype originates from a man aged 30-40 years in good health and CMV-seronegative. The chain employs TRBV9 and TRBJ2-1; no firm D call. The CDR3 DNA reads as TGTGCCAGCAGCGTAGGGAGTGGTCCTAATGAGCAGTTCTTC. It codes for CASSVGSGPNEQFF.